The source of this TCR beta chain is a study of PD-1 blockade in mismatch repair-deficient tumors. Findings of the study overall: Rapid post-treatment expansion, then contraction, generally preceding radiologic response, marked tumor-resident clones.

Assay: immunoSEQ multiplex PCR; the TCRdb copy retains only in-frame clones and omits some. The sample has 38,000 or so clones, around 84% seen once; the top ten hold approximately 3.6%. In regard to this clone: Its antigen remains unknown.

This CDR3 has 11 amino acids. From germline, CDR1 is LNHDA and CDR2 SQIVND (reference sequence). V lost 3 bases and J 7 bases, leaving 4 bases between the germline ends. The receptor was derived from an adult with mismatch repair-deficient cancer. Source: peripheral blood, taken approximately 78 weeks after starting pembrolizumab. This rearrangement joins TRBV19 to TRBJ1-5; no reliable D call. In DNA form, the CDR3 reads TGTGCCAGTAGTATCGGACAGCCCCAGCATTTT. Translated: CASSIGQPQHF.